The rows below give T cell receptor beta chains drawn from one sample of a study of blood T cell repertoires in COVID-19. Only in-frame clones appear in the TCRdb table, and some are missing; sequencing was by immunoSEQ multiplex PCR. This table has just under 80,000 clones, 75% to 90% appearing once. Sequencing was performed on peripheral blood. Receptors were obtained from a human donor in a cohort sampled during active COVID-19. Each CDR3 is given with its conserved first and last residue. The D gene is left open where the match is weak. Clone size is not always given. Where it is, it says once, few, many or a class for expanded clones.

CDR3 DNA	CDR3 protein	clone size	D gene	J gene	V gene
TGCGCCAGCAGCCAAGACGAGGGAGGTAGGACTGAAGCTTTCTTT	CASSQDEGGRTEAFF	.	.	TRBJ1-1	TRBV4-1
TGTGCCAGCAGTCTCGGTAGGAGGGGTGAAAAACTGTTTTTT	CASSLGRRGEKLFF	.	.	TRBJ1-4	TRBV27
TGTGCCAGCAGTAGGGGGGGGGCAGGGACAGATACGCAGTATTTT	CASSRGGAGTDTQYF	.	.	TRBJ2-3	TRBV2
TGTGCCAGCAGCACCTCGCCCGGGACAGGGGGACCCTACGAGCAGTACTTC	CASSTSPGTGGPYEQYF	once	TRBD1	TRBJ2-7	TRBV4-2
TGTGCCTGGAGTGTACGAAGGGGGGGCTACACCTTC	CAWSVRRGGYTF	few	.	TRBJ1-2	TRBV30
TGTGCCAGCAGCTTAGGGGGGCTTAATTCACCCCTCCACTTT	CASSLGGLNSPLHF	.	.	TRBJ1-6	TRBV7-2
TGTGCCAGCAGTAACAGGGGGCCTAATGAAAAACTGTTTTTT	CASSNRGPNEKLFF	.	TRBD1	TRBJ1-4	TRBV6-6
TGTGCCAGTAGTATAGACGGCAGGGGGCTTTATAGCAATCAGCCCCAGCATTTT	CASSIDGRGLYSNQPQHF	.	TRBD1	TRBJ1-5	TRBV19
TGTGCCAGCACCATTGGCGGACTAGCTGGCTCCGGGGAGCTGTTTTTT	CASTIGGLAGSGELFF	.	TRBD2	TRBJ2-2	TRBV28
TGTGCCAGCAGCACCCCGGGACAAAGGCAGCCCCAGCATTTT	CASSTPGQRQPQHF	.	.	TRBJ1-5	TRBV7-2
TGTGCCAGCAGCGTAGGGGCTAGCGGGGAGGGGGAGCAGTACTTC	CASSVGASGEGEQYF	.	TRBD2	TRBJ2-7	TRBV9
TGCAGCGTTGCGCTGACATCAACTAATGAAAAACTGTTTTTT	CSVALTSTNEKLFF	few	.	TRBJ1-4	TRBV29-1
TGCGCCAGCAGTGAGTCAGGCAGGAGGTACGAGCAGTACTTC	CASSESGRRYEQYF	few	.	TRBJ2-7	TRBV10-2
TGTGCCAGCAGCCCCTTTAGACGAGGCCAACTCACTGAAGCTTTCTTT	CASSPFRRGQLTEAFF	.	.	TRBJ1-1	TRBV7-2
TGTGCCAGCACCTATTCCGGGACTAGAAGCACAGATACGCAGTATTTT	CASTYSGTRSTDTQYF	.	TRBD2	TRBJ2-3	TRBV5-6
TGCGCCAGCAGCCGCGACAGGGGAGTAGAGACCCAGTACTTC	CASSRDRGVETQYF	.	TRBD1	TRBJ2-5	TRBV5-1
TGTGCCAGCAGGTCGACAGGTGGGAATTCACCCCTCCACTTT	CASRSTGGNSPLHF	.	.	TRBJ1-6	TRBV6-5
TGTGCCAGCAGCTTGGGCAGCGGGGGAATCAACAATGAGCAGTTCTTC	CASSLGSGGINNEQFF	.	TRBD2	TRBJ2-1	TRBV5-4
TGTGCCACGGACAGGGGTACCACTGAAGCTTTCTTT	CATDRGTTEAFF	.	TRBD1	TRBJ1-1	TRBV6-5
TGTGCCAGCAGTTTATGGGGACTAGCGGGAGCGGGCTCCTACAATGAGCAGTTCTTC	CASSLWGLAGAGSYNEQFF	.	TRBD2	TRBJ2-1	TRBV28
TGCGCCAGCAGGACTAGCGGGGACTCCTACGAGCAGTACTTC	CASRTSGDSYEQYF	.	TRBD2	TRBJ2-7	TRBV5-1
TGCGCCAGCAGCTTGGCGCCCCTCGCCCTAGCGGGCGGGAATGAGCAGTTCTTC	CASSLAPLALAGGNEQFF	.	TRBD2	TRBJ2-1	TRBV5-1
TGTGCCTGGAACCCCGAGGGAGAATCCGGCTACACCTTC	CAWNPEGESGYTF	.	.	TRBJ1-2	TRBV30
TGTGCCAGTAGTATCGATCCCTACAATCAGCCCCAGCATTTT	CASSIDPYNQPQHF	.	.	TRBJ1-5	TRBV19
TGTGCCAGTAGTTTTCGGGGGAATCAGCCCCAGCATTTT	CASSFRGNQPQHF	.	.	TRBJ1-5	TRBV19
TGCGCCAGCAGTCGCCCTAATAGAGGGCTTCCCTACGAGCAGTACTTC	CASSRPNRGLPYEQYF	few	.	TRBJ2-7	TRBV23-1
TGTGCCAGCATCAGACAGGGGGCGACAGATACGCAGTATTTT	CASIRQGATDTQYF	.	TRBD1	TRBJ2-3	TRBV6-6
TGTGCCAGTACCTGGGGACACGTCTATGGCTACACCTTC	CASTWGHVYGYTF	few	.	TRBJ1-2	TRBV19
TGCGCCAGCAGCTTGGACAGGGTACGGGGCTACGAGCAGTACTTC	CASSLDRVRGYEQYF	.	.	TRBJ2-7	TRBV5-1
TGTGCCAGCAGCCATACTAGCGGGAGACTGGATGAGCAGTTCTTC	CASSHTSGRLDEQFF	.	TRBD2	TRBJ2-1	TRBV3-1/TRBV3-2
TGTGCCAGCAGTTTAAGGTCTGGGTTTGAGAGGGATACGCAGTATTTT	CASSLRSGFERDTQYF	.	.	TRBJ2-3	TRBV27
TGTGCCAGCGGTCAGACAGGTTCCTACGAGCAGTACTTC	CASGQTGSYEQYF	.	.	TRBJ2-7	TRBV5-4
TGTGCCAGCAGACGGGACAGTGGCTACACCTTC	CASRRDSGYTF	once	TRBD1	TRBJ1-2	TRBV6-5
TGTGCCAGTAGTACCACGCTATTCTCCTCCTACGAGCAGTACTTC	CASSTTLFSSYEQYF	.	.	TRBJ2-7	TRBV19
TGCGCCAGCAGCTTGTACACCCCGGGGACCGGGGAGCTGTTTTTT	CASSLYTPGTGELFF	medium-sized	.	TRBJ2-2	TRBV5-1
TGCGCCAGCAGCTGGGGGGGCGTCCAGGCTGAAGCTTTCTTT	CASSWGGVQAEAFF	.	.	TRBJ1-1	TRBV5-1
TGTGCCAGCAGCACAGGGGGCGGAGGCTATGGCTACACCTTC	CASSTGGGGYGYTF	.	TRBD1	TRBJ1-2	TRBV6-5
TGTGCCAGCAGCCCCACAGGGGGTAGGGGCTATGGCTACACCTTC	CASSPTGGRGYGYTF	.	TRBD1	TRBJ1-2	TRBV28